This is a list of T cell receptor beta chains from one sample in a study of post-analysis software for immune sequencing data. TCRdb reprocessed the PCR reads with MiXCR, giving one entry per CDR3 protein. The sample has a few hundred thousand distinct CDR3 sequences; about 39% are singletons. The material sequenced was blood. Receptors were obtained from a girl aged 2 to 10 with multiple sclerosis. Both conserved end residues are part of each CDR3. A D gene is named only where the DNA matches it firmly. Rows give clone size only sometimes, using once, few, many, or a class for an expanded clone.

J	size	V	length	D	DNA	CDR3
TRBJ2-5	.	TRBV10-3	13	TRBD2	TGTGCCATCAGCGCCGGGGGGGAGGGGACCCAGTACTTC	CAISAGGEGTQYF
TRBJ2-3	.	TRBV18	17	.	.	CASSPPWGTGSTDTQYF
TRBJ1-1	.	TRBV7-2	14	TRBD1	TGTGTCAGCACACAGGACAGGGGACGGTCTGAAGCTTTCTTT	CVSTQDRGRSEAFF
TRBJ2-7	few	TRBV10-3	17	TRBD1	TGTGCCATCAGTGAGTCGATAGGGGGGACAGGGATCGCCGAGCAGTACTTC	CAISESIGGTGIAEQYF
TRBJ2-5	.	TRBV29-1	14	.	TGCAGCGCTGAAGCTAGGGGGTTACAAGAGACCCAGTACTTC	CSAEARGLQETQYF
TRBJ2-5	.	TRBV2	13	.	TGTGCCAGCACTGTCGGGAGCGGAGAGACCCAGTACTTC	CASTVGSGETQYF
TRBJ1-2	.	TRBV28	13	TRBD1	TGTGCCAGCAGTTTAGACAGGGCAAATGGCTACACCTTC	CASSLDRANGYTF
TRBJ2-7	.	TRBV10-3	11	TRBD1	TGTGCCATCAAGACAGGGCCCGAGCAGTACTTC	CAIKTGPEQYF
TRBJ2-1	.	TRBV7-9	11	.	TGTGCCAGCAGCTCCATCATCGAGCAGTTCTTC	CASSSIIEQFF
TRBJ1-2	.	TRBV20-1	13	.	TGCAGTGCTAGAGCCCCGACTAACTATGGCTACACCTTC	CSARAPTNYGYTF
TRBJ2-5	few	TRBV7-9	15	TRBD2	TGTGCCAGCAGCTTAGTGGCCAGCGGGGGAGAGACCCAGTACTTC	CASSLVASGGETQYF
TRBJ2-5	few	TRBV6-1	13	.	TGTGCCAGCAGTGAACCGGCGACAGAGACCCAGTACTTC	CASSEPATETQYF
TRBJ2-2	.	TRBV9	14	.	TGTGCCAGCAGCGTAGATGGGACCATCGGGGAGCTGTTTTTT	CASSVDGTIGELFF
TRBJ2-7	few	TRBV28	13	.	TGTGCCTCTAGGGGATTGCCTACCTACGAGCAGTACTTC	CASRGLPTYEQYF
TRBJ2-5	.	TRBV29-1	18	.	TGCAGCGGTTCCGGCCACAACGGGGCCCTCTTCTCTTACAATGAGCAGTACTTC	CSGSGHNGALFSYNEQYF
TRBJ2-3	.	TRBV27	16	TRBD2	TGTGCCAGCAGTTTATTGCTAGCGGGAGGGGCAGATACGCAGTATTTT	CASSLLLAGGADTQYF
TRBJ2-7	.	TRBV5-4	14	.	TGTGCCAGCAGCGTCGGGACCGCCAGGGGCGAGCAGTACTTC	CASSVGTARGEQYF
TRBJ1-2	.	TRBV4-3	12	.	TGCGCCAGCAGCCAGGGGACGTATAGCTACACCTTC	CASSQGTYSYTF
TRBJ1-2	few	TRBV27	14	TRBD1	TGTGCCAGCAGCCCAGACAGGGCCGGGTATGGCTACACCTTC	CASSPDRAGYGYTF
TRBJ1-2	.	TRBV28	11	.	TGTGCCAGCAGTTTTGTGGGTGGCTACACCTTC	CASSFVGGYTF
TRBJ2-7	.	TRBV5-1	15	.	TGCGCCAGCAGCTTGGCCGAAGGGCCACCTTACGAGCAGTACTTC	CASSLAEGPPYEQYF
TRBJ1-6	few	TRBV9	13	.	TGTGCCAGCAGCGTAGATTCTCTCTCACCCCTCCACTTT	CASSVDSLSPLHF
TRBJ2-1	.	TRBV18	15	TRBD1	TGTGCCAGCTCATCAGGCAGGACAGGGGACCAAGGGCAGTTCTTC	CASSSGRTGDQGQFF
TRBJ1-2	.	TRBV6-5	15	.	TGTGCCAGCAGTTACTCTGGGGGTAGACTCTATGGCTACACCTTC	CASSYSGGRLYGYTF
TRBJ2-7	few	TRBV11-2	15	.	TGTGCCAGCAGACTAACGACCCCGGGACAATACGAGCAGTACTTC	CASRLTTPGQYEQYF
TRBJ2-3	.	TRBV19	14	.	TGTGCCACTAACCCAGGACAGAAGACAGATACGCAGTATTTT	CATNPGQKTDTQYF
TRBJ1-1	few	TRBV5-1	13	.	TGCGCCAGCAGCTTGTCAGGGATGACTGAAGCTTTCTTT	CASSLSGMTEAFF
TRBJ2-1	.	TRBV7-9	18	TRBD1	TGTGTCAGCAGCTTAAGAGACAGGGGGCAGCGGTCCTACAATGAGCAGTTCTTC	CVSSLRDRGQRSYNEQFF
TRBJ2-7	few	TRBV2	14	.	TGTGCCAGCAGTGAGTTTGGTTTGGACTACGAGCAGTACTTC	CASSEFGLDYEQYF
TRBJ2-7	.	TRBV4-3	15	TRBD1	TGCGCCAGCAGCCAAGATTCGAGGGGGCTGGGGGAGCAGTACTTC	CASSQDSRGLGEQYF
TRBJ2-3	.	TRBV29-1	12	TRBD2	TGCAGCGTTAGACTAGCGGGAGATACGCAGTATTTT	CSVRLAGDTQYF
TRBJ2-3	.	TRBV12-3/TRBV12-4	15	TRBD1	TGTGCCAGCAGTCCTTGGACAGGGGGTGCAGATACGCAGTATTTT	CASSPWTGGADTQYF
TRBJ1-2	.	TRBV24-1	14	.	TGTGCCACCAGTGAAAACATAGGACGCTATGGCTACACCTTC	CATSENIGRYGYTF
TRBJ2-5	.	TRBV7-8	19	TRBD2	TGTGCCAGCAGTTCCCAGGGACTAGCGGGATACAGAGCGGGAGAGACCCAGTACTTC	CASSSQGLAGYRAGETQYF
TRBJ2-7	few	TRBV7-2	13	.	TGTGCCAGCAGCTTATCATACGACTACGAGCAGTACTTC	CASSLSYDYEQYF
TRBJ2-7	few	TRBV28	16	TRBD2	TGTGCCAGCAGTCCTTCGGGGACTAACAGGCGGTACGAGCAGTACTTC	CASSPSGTNRRYEQYF
TRBJ2-3	.	TRBV7-3	13	.	TGTGTCAGCAGCACCCTCTCCTCAGATACGCAGTATTTT	CVSSTLSSDTQYF
TRBJ2-7	.	TRBV28	18	.	TGTGCCAGCAGTTTAAGGATGACACCCCTAGCGAACTCCTACGAGCAGTACTTC	CASSLRMTPLANSYEQYF
TRBJ1-1	.	TRBV7-6	15	.	TGTGCCAGCAGCTCGGAGCCCTCCATGAACACTGAAGCTTTCTTT	CASSSEPSMNTEAFF
TRBJ2-7	once	TRBV28	15	TRBD1	TGTGCCAGCAGTTTTGGGCGGACAGGGGGCTACGAGCAGTACTTC	CASSFGRTGGYEQYF
TRBJ1-1	.	TRBV10-2	12	.	TGCGCCAGCAGTGAGTTCTTCACTGAAGCTTTCTTT	CASSEFFTEAFF
TRBJ1-4	.	TRBV11-2	13	.	TGTGCCAGCAGCTTAACGGAATGGGAAAAACTGTTTTTT	CASSLTEWEKLFF
TRBJ2-1	few	TRBV29-1	13	.	TGCAGCGTTGACCCTAGGGACGGCTCGCCGCAGTTCTTC	CSVDPRDGSPQFF
TRBJ1-4	.	TRBV29-1	14	TRBD1	TGCAGCGTTGTTTCGAGGACAGGGCCGGGAAAACTGTTTTTT	CSVVSRTGPGKLFF
TRBJ2-7	.	TRBV28	15	.	TGTGCCAGCACCCCGACAGGCGGTATTGTCCACGAGCAGTACTTC	CASTPTGGIVHEQYF
TRBJ1-1	.	TRBV29-1	13	.	TGCAGCGTTGAAGGCGCAGGGTATGCTGAAGCTTTCTTT	CSVEGAGYAEAFF
TRBJ2-2	.	TRBV7-9	15	.	TGTGCCAGCAGCTTAGACGGCACACAGCCCGGGCAGCTGTTTTTT	CASSLDGTQPGQLFF
TRBJ2-7	once	TRBV20-1	14	TRBD1	TGCAGTGCCCATGGGGGACAGGGGTTATACGAGCAGTACTTC	CSAHGGQGLYEQYF
TRBJ1-2	few	TRBV7-9	14	.	TGTGCCAGCAGCGGACCAGGGGCGGTAAGGGGCTACACCTTC	CASSGPGAVRGYTF
TRBJ2-5	.	TRBV5-6	15	.	TGTGCCAGCAGCTTGGTGACGGCAGGGGCGGAGACCCAGTACTTC	CASSLVTAGAETQYF
TRBJ1-2	few	TRBV12-3/TRBV12-4	13	.	TGTGCCAGCAGTTTTGGAGGGCACTATGGCTACACCTTC	CASSFGGHYGYTF
TRBJ2-4	.	TRBV7-8	18	.	TGTGCCAGCAGCTTGGTCGCCGCTACAATTTTAGCCAAAAACATTCAGTACTTC	CASSLVAATILAKNIQYF
TRBJ2-1	.	TRBV20-1	14	TRBD2	TGCAGTGCTAGAGCTAGACGCGGGACTAGAATTCAGTTCTTC	CSARARRGTRIQFF